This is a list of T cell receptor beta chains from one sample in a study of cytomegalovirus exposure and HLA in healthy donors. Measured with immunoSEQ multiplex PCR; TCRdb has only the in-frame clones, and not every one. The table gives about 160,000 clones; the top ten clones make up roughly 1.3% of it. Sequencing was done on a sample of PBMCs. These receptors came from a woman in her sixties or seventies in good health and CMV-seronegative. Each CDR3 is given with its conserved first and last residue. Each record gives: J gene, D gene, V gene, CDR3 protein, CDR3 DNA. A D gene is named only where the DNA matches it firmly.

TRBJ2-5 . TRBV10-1 CASSEADRRQETQYF TGCGCCAGCAGTGAGGCCGACAGAAGGCAAGAGACCCAGTACTTC
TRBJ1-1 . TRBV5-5 CASSFARVDTEAFF TGTGCCAGCAGCTTCGCCAGGGTGGACACTGAAGCTTTCTTT
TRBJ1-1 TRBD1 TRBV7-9 CASRTGGSTEAFF TGTGCCAGCAGGACAGGGGGGAGCACTGAAGCTTTCTTT
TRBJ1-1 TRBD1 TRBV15 CATSRDRGASTEAFF TGTGCCACCAGCAGGGACAGGGGAGCGAGCACTGAAGCTTTCTTT
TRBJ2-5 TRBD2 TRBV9 CASSALAGQETQYF TGTGCCAGCAGCGCCCTAGCGGGGCAAGAGACCCAGTACTTC
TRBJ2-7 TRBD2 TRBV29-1 CSVGVSSGRVGEQYF TGCAGCGTTGGTGTGTCTAGCGGGAGGGTCGGGGAGCAGTACTTC
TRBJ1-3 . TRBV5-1 CASSLFPTRNTIYF TGCGCCAGCAGCTTGTTCCCGACTAGAAACACCATATATTTT
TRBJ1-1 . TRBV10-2 CASSEAYWAFF TGCGCCAGCAGTGAGGCGTATTGGGCTTTCTTT
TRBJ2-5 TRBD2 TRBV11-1 CASSLWVLAGEETQYF TGTGCCAGCAGCTTATGGGTGTTAGCGGGGGAAGAGACCCAGTACTTC
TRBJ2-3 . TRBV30 CAWLVGRGTDTQYF TGTGCCTGGCTGGTGGGGCGCGGCACAGATACGCAGTATTTT
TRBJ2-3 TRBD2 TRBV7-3 CASSLGLAEITDTQYF TGTGCCAGCAGCTTGGGACTAGCGGAGATCACAGATACGCAGTATTTT
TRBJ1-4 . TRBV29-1 CSVGRGGEKLFF TGCAGCGTTGGCAGGGGTGGAGAAAAACTGTTTTTT
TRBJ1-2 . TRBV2 CASSESGPGYTF TGTGCCAGCAGTGAAAGTGGGCCTGGCTACACCTTC
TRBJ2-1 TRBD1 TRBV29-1 CSVEGQVYEQFF TGCAGCGTGGAGGGACAGGTCTATGAGCAGTTCTTC
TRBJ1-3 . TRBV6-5 CASSYLNKRSGNTIYF TGTGCCAGCAGTTACTTGAATAAGCGTTCTGGAAACACCATATATTTT
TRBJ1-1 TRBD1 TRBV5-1 CASSRRTGSFLNTEAFF TGCGCCAGCAGCCGCCGGACAGGTTCTTTTCTGAACACTGAAGCTTTCTTT
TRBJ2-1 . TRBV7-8 CASSSLHTGYEQFF TGTGCCAGCAGCTCCCTTCATACAGGGTACGAGCAGTTCTTC
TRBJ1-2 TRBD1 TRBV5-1 CASSPGGTGDYGYTF TGCGCCAGCAGCCCGGGTGGGACAGGGGACTATGGCTACACCTTC
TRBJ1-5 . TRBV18 CASSPSGHPSNQPQHF TGTGCCAGCTCACCCTCGGGACACCCTAGCAATCAGCCCCAGCATTTT
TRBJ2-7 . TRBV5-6 CASSFREGAYEQYF TGTGCCAGCAGCTTCAGGGAAGGAGCCTACGAGCAGTACTTC
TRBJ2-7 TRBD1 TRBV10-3 CAISVTGVIYEQYF TGTGCCATCAGTGTCACAGGGGTCATCTACGAGCAGTACTTC
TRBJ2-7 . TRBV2 CASSQLPHEQYF TGTGCCAGCAGCCAATTGCCCCACGAGCAGTACTTC
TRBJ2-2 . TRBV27 CASSFPGNGELFF TGTGCCAGCAGTTTCCCGGGTAACGGGGAGCTGTTTTTT
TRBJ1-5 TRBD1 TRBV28 CASSPTGTGGLGQPQHF TGTGCCAGCAGTCCTACCGGGACAGGGGGCCTCGGTCAGCCCCAGCATTTT
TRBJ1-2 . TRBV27 CASSPTAGGAGYGYTF TGTGCCAGCAGTCCGACGGCGGGGGGCGCGGGCTATGGCTACACCTTC
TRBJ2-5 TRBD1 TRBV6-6 CASSPDRVAQYF TGTGCCAGCAGCCCGGACAGGGTGGCCCAGTACTTC
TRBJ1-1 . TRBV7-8 CASSKTRNGEAFF TGTGCCAGCAGCAAAACGCGAAACGGTGAAGCTTTCTTT
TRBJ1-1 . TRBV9 CASSLEGEGSDTEAFF TGTGCCAGCAGCTTGGAGGGGGAGGGATCCGATACTGAAGCTTTCTTT
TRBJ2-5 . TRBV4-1 CASSQETAGEAQYF TGCGCCAGCAGCCAAGAGACCGCCGGGGAGGCCCAGTACTTC
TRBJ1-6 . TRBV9 CASSVLGQGSSPLHF TGTGCCAGCAGCGTCCTGGGGCAGGGCAGTTCACCCCTCCACTTT
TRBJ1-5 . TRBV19 CASSIGRQISRYSNQPQHF TGTGCCAGTAGTATAGGTCGACAGATCTCCCGTTATAGCAATCAGCCCCAGCATTTT
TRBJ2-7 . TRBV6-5 CASSPAPSGEQYF TGTGCCAGCAGTCCTGCTCCCAGTGGTGAGCAGTACTTC
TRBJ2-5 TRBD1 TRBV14 CASSRQGAEETQYF TGTGCCAGCAGCAGACAGGGGGCAGAAGAGACCCAGTACTTC
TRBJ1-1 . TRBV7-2 CASSLGGGTEAFF TGTGCCAGCAGCTTAGGAGGTGGCACTGAAGCTTTCTTT
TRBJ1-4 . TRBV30 CAWSNGQGEKLFF TGTGCCTGGAGTAACGGTCAGGGAGAAAAACTGTTTTTT
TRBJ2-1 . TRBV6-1 CASERSPSYNEQFF TGTGCCAGCGAGCGGTCCCCCTCCTACAATGAGCAGTTCTTC
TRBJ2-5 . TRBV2 CASLGKQETQYF TGTGCCAGCCTAGGTAAACAAGAGACCCAGTACTTC
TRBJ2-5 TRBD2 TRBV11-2 CASSLGVISGWKETQYF TGTGCCAGCAGCTTAGGAGTGATTAGCGGGTGGAAAGAGACCCAGTACTTC
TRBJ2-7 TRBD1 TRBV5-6 CASSLEGVDRGYEQYF TGTGCCAGCAGCTTGGAGGGGGTGGACAGGGGGTACGAGCAGTACTTC
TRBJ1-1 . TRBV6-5 CASSYLRAVGTEAFF TGTGCCAGCAGTTACCTCAGGGCTGTAGGAACTGAAGCTTTCTTT
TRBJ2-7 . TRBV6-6 CASSRTPSDEQYF TGTGCCAGCAGTCGGACACCCTCGGACGAGCAGTACTTC
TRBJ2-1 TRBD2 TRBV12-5 CASGLPTGVAGGNEQFF TGTGCTAGTGGTTTGCCTACGGGGGTAGCGGGGGGAAATGAGCAGTTCTTC
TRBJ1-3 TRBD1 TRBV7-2 CASSPRTGTVNTIYF TGTGCCAGCAGCCCGAGGACAGGGACGGTAAACACCATATATTTT
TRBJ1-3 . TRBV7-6 CASSPGHSGYTIYF TGTGCCAGCAGCCCCGGACACTCTGGTTACACCATATATTTT